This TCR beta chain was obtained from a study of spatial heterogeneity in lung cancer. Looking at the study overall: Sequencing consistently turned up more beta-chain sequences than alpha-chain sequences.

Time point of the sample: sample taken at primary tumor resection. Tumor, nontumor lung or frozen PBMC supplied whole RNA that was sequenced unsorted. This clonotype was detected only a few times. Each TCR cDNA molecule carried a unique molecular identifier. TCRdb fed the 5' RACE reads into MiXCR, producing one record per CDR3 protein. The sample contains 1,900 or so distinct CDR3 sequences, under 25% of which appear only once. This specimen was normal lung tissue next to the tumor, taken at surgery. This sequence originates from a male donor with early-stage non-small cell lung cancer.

The CDR3 reads CASSPPWQDTQYF. CDR3 in DNA: TGTGCCAGCAGCCCGCCGTGGCAAGATACGCAGTATTTT. The chain joins TRBV6-2 or TRBV6-3 to TRBJ2-3; D gene ambiguous. Germline V gene sequence: CDR1 MNHEY, CDR2 SVGEGT. This CDR3 region has 13 residues. The V end was cut by 6 bases, the J end by 5 bases, with 12 bases between.